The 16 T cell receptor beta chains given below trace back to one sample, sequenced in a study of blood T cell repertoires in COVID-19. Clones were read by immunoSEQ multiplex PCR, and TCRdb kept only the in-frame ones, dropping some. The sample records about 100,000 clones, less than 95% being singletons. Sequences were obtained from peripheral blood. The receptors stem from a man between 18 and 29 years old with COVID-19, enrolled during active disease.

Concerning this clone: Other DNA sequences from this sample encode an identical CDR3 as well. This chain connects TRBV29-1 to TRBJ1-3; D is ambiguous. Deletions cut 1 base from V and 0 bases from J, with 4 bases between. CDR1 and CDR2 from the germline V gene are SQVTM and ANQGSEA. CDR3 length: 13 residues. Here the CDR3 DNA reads TGCAGCGTTGAAGGGCTCTCTGGAAACACCATATATTTT. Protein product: CSVEGLSGNTIYF.

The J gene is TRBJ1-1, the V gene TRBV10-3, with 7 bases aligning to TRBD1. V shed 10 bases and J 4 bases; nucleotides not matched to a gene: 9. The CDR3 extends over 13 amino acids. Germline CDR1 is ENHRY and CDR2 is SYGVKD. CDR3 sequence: CATGQYEGTEAFF. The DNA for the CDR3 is TGTGCCACGGGACAGTATGAGGGCACTGAAGCTTTCTTT.

The CDR3 nucleotides are TGTGCCAGCAGCTCCAACCCTAGGGGGGGCTCAGCTTTCTTT. This encodes CASSSNPRGGSAFF. The rearrangement joins TRBV7-9 to TRBJ1-1, with a tentative D call TRBD1 (6 bases). The germline gives CDR1 SEHNR, CDR2 FQNEAQ (reference sequence). The CDR3 sequence is 14 residues long. V lost 4 bases to trimming and J lost 10 bases, with 19 bases between them.

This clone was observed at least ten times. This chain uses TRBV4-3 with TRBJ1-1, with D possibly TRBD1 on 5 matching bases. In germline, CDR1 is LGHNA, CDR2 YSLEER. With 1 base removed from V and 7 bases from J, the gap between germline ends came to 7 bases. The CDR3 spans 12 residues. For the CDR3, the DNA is TGCGCCAGCAGCCAAGGGGGGGATGAAGCTTTCTTT. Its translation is CASSQGGDEAFF.

The CDR3 is CASSYSRTSYEQYF. The CDR3 region has the DNA TGTGCCAGCAGTTACAGTAGGACAAGTTACGAGCAGTACTTC. The chain joins TRBV6-6 to TRBJ2-7; TRBD1 is a possible D gene (5 bases). Germline loops: CDR1 MNHNY, CDR2 SVGAGI (reference sequence). The CDR3 extends over 14 amino acids. V lost 2 bases to trimming and J lost 4 bases, with 12 bases between them.

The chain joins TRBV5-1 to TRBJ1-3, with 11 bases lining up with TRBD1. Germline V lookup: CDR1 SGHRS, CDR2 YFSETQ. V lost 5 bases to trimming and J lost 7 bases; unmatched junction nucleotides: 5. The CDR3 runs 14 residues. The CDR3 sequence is CASRPGTGGNTIYF. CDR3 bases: TGCGCCAGCAGGCCCGGGACAGGGGGGAACACCATATATTTT.

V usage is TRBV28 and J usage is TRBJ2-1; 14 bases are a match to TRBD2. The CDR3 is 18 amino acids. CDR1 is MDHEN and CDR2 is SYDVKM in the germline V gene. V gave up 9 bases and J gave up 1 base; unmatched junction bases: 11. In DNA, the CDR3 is TGTGCCAGTCCACCGGGACTAGCGGGAGCAAGGTCCTACAATGAGCAGTTCTTC. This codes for CASPPGLAGARSYNEQFF.

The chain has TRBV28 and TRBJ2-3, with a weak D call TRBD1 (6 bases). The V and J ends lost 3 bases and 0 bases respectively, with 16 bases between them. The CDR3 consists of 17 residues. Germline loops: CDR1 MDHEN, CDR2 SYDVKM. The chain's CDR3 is CASSFLSFGQSTDTQYF. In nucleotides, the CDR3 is TGTGCCAGCAGTTTTCTGAGTTTCGGACAGAGCACAGATACGCAGTATTTT. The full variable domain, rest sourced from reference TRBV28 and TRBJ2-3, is DVKVTQSSRYLVKRTGEKVFLECVQDMDHENMFWYRQDPGLGLRLIYFSYDVKMKEKGDIPEGYSVSREKKERFSLILESASTNQTSMYLCASSFLSFGQSTDTQYFGPGTRLTVL.

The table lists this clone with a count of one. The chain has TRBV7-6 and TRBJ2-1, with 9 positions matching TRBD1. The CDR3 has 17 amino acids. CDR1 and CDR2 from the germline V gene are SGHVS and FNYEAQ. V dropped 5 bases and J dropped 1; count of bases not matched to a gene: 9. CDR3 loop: CASSLRDRALSYNEQFF. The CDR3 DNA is TGTGCCAGCAGCCTCCGGGACAGGGCCTTATCCTACAATGAGCAGTTCTTC.

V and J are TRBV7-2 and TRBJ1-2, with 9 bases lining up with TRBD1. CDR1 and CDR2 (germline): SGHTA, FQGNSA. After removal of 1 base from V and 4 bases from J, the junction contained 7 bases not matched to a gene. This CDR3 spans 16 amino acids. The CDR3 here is CASSLDLGTGLYGYTF. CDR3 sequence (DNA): TGTGCCAGCAGCTTAGACTTGGGGACAGGGCTCTATGGCTACACCTTC.

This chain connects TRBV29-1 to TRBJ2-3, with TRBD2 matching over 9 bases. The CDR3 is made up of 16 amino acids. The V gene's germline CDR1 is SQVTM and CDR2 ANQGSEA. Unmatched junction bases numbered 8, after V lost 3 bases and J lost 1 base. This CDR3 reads CSVERGPSGGTDTQYF. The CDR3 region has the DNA TGCAGCGTTGAGAGGGGTCCTAGCGGGGGCACAGATACGCAGTATTTT.

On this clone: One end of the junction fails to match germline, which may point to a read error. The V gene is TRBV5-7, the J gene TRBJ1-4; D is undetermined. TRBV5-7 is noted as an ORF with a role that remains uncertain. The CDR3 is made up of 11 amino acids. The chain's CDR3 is CASSLAEKLLF. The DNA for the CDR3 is TGTGCCAGCAGCTTGGCTGAAAAACTGCTTTTT.

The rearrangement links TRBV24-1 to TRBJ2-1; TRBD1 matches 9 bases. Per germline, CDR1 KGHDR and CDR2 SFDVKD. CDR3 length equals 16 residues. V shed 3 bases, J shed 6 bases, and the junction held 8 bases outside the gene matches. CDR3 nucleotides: TGTGCCACCAGTGATGACCCCGGGACAGGGATCAATGAGCAGTTCTTC. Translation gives CATSDDPGTGINEQFF.

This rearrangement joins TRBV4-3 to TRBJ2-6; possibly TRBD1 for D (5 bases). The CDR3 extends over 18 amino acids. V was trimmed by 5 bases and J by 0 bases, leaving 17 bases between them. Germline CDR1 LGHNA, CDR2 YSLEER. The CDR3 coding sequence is TGCGCCAGCAGCGATGGGGCAGGCTCCAACTCTGGGGCCAACGTCCTGACTTTC. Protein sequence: CASSDGAGSNSGANVLTF.

This CDR3 is CASRAGSADTQYF. In DNA, the CDR3 is TGTGCCAGCAGGGCAGGGTCAGCCGATACGCAGTATTTT. V usage is TRBV9 and J usage is TRBJ2-3, with D possibly being TRBD1 (5 bases). The CDR3 has 13 amino acids. The V end lost 5 bases, the J end lost 6 bases, and 13 bases lay between the germline ends. CDR1 SGDLS and CDR2 YYNGEE come from the germline V gene. The entire variable domain, with the rest obtained from reference TRBV9 and TRBJ2-3, is as follows: DSGVTQTPKHLITATGQRVTLRCSPRSGDLSVYWYQQSLDQGLQFLIQYYNGEERAKGNILERFSAQQFPDLHSELNLSSLELGDSALYFCASRAGSADTQYFGPGTRLTVL.

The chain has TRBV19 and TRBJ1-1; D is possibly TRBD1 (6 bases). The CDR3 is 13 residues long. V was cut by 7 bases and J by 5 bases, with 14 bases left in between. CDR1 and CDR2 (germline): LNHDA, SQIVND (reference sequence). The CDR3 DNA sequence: TGTGCCAGTAACACAAGGGGGTGGACTGAAGCTTTCTTT. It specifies CASNTRGWTEAFF.